The sequence of this TCR beta chain was determined in a study of T cells expressing NK-cell markers. Notes on the study in general: Top CD8+ clonotypes included the dominant CD3+CD56+NKG2C+ clonotypes in roughly six donors. These clonotypes also led the CD3+CD56-NKG2C+ fraction in four donors.

A 5'RACE template switching approach incorporating UMIs was used to make TCR beta cDNA. TCRdb re-called the 5' RACE reads; one entry per CDR3 protein, DNA not given. The sample's table shows 150,000 to 200,000 distinct CDR3 sequences. Comment on this clonotype: Its antigen is not identified.

The germline gives CDR1 SGHVS, CDR2 FNYEAQ. This CDR3 has 15 residues. This TCR was recovered from a man between 18 and 69 years old in good health. V gene TRBV7-6 combines with J gene TRBJ2-1; absent DNA, TCRdb's TRBD2 call cannot be checked. The material sequenced was blood T cells: a sorted CD56 or NKG2C T cell subset, CD4+ or CD8+ T cells, or bulk PBMC T cells (not recorded which). CDR3: CASSLAAGGPDEQFF. The full variable domain, rest sourced from reference TRBV7-6 and TRBJ2-1, is GAGVSQSPRYKVTKRGQDVALRCDPISGHVSLYWYRQALGQGPEFLTYFNYEAQQDKSGLPNDRFSAERPEGSISTLTIQRTEQRDSAMYRCASSLAAGGPDEQFFGPGTRLTVL.